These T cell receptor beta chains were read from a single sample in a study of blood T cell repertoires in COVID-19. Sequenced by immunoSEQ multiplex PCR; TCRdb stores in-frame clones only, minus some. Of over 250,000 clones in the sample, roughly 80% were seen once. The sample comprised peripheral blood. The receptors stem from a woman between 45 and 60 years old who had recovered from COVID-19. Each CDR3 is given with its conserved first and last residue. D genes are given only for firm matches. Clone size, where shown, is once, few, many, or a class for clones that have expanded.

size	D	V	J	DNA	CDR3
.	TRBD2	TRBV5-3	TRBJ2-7	TGTGCCAGAAGCTTGACGGGAGGGCCCTACGAGCAGTACTTC	CARSLTGGPYEQYF
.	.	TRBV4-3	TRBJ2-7	TGCGCCAGCAGCCAAGATCTTCGGACACCCACCCAGTACGAGCAGTACTTC	CASSQDLRTPTQYEQYF
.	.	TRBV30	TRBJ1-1	TGTGCCTGGAGTGGAAGGGGTGGCACTGAAGCTTTCTTT	CAWSGRGGTEAFF
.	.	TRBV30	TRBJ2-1	TGTGCCTGGAGTGTAAATGAGCCCCCGGATGAGCAGTTCTTC	CAWSVNEPPDEQFF
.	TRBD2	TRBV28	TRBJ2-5	TGTGCCAGCAGTTTATGGGCTAGCGGGAAAGAGACCCAGTACTTC	CASSLWASGKETQYF
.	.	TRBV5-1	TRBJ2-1	TGCGCCAGCAGCTTGGGCCCAAGGGGTGAGCAGTTCTTC	CASSLGPRGEQFF
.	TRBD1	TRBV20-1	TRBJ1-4	TGCAGTGCTAGTACAGGGGCGTCTAATGAAAAACTGTTTTTT	CSASTGASNEKLFF
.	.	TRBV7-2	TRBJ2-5	TGTGCCAGCAGCTTAGGTGGTACAGGGTCACAAGAGACCCAGTACTTC	CASSLGGTGSQETQYF
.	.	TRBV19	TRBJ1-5	TGTGCCAGTATCTCAAGGCCCGGGGGGAGTGCGAGTAGCAATCAGCCCCAGCATTTT	CASISRPGGSASSNQPQHF
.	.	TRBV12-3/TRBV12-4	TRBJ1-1	TGTGCCAGCAGTTCCGGGATCGGGACTGAAGCTTTCTTT	CASSSGIGTEAFF
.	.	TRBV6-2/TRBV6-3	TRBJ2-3	TGTGCCAGCAGTCTCCGGGGGGACAGGAGCACAGATACGCAGTATTTT	CASSLRGDRSTDTQYF
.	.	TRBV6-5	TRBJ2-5	TGTGCCACCTCGACACGGGGGGAGACCCAGTACTTC	CATSTRGETQYF
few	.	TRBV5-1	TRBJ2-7	TGCGCCAGCAGCTTGTACCAGGGGCGGAACGAGCAGTACTTC	CASSLYQGRNEQYF
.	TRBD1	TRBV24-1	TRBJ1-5	TGTGCCACCCAGGGGGCAGTTGATCAGCCCCAGCATTTT	CATQGAVDQPQHF
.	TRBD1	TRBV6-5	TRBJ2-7	TGTGCCAGCAGTTACTCGAGTGACAGGGGCTACGAGCAGTACTTC	CASSYSSDRGYEQYF
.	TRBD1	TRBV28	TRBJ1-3	TGTGCCAGCAGTTTACCTCTTACCCAATACAGGGGAAGTTCTGGAAACACCATATATTTT	CASSLPLTQYRGSSGNTIYF
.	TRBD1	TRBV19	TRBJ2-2	TGTGCCAGTAGTATAGACCCATTGACAGGGGATAACACCGGGGAGCTGTTTTTT	CASSIDPLTGDNTGELFF
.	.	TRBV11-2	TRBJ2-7	TGTGCCAGCAGGCGACCAGGACAGTCCCACTCCTACGAGCAGTACTTC	CASRRPGQSHSYEQYF
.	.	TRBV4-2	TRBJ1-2	TGTGCCAGCAGCCGAGCTACAGAAGGCGAAAACTATGGCTACACCTTC	CASSRATEGENYGYTF
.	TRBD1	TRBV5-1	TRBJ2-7	TGCGCCAGCAGCTTGGGGGACAGGGGGCGCTCCTACGAGCAGTACTTC	CASSLGDRGRSYEQYF
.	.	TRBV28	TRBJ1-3	TGTGCCAGCAGTCAACAGGGTTCCTCTGGAAACACCATATATTTT	CASSQQGSSGNTIYF
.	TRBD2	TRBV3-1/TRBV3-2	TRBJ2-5	TGTGCCAGCAGCCAAGGGGTAGCGGGGGTCCAAGAGACCCAGTACTTC	CASSQGVAGVQETQYF
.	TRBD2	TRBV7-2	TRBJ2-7	TGTGCCAGCAGCTTAGGAGATAGCGGGAGTGGTTACGAGCAGTACTTC	CASSLGDSGSGYEQYF
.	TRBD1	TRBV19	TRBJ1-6	TGTGCCAGTAGTTTACGAATCGGACAGGGCGCCTCCTATAATTCACCCCTCCACTTT	CASSLRIGQGASYNSPLHF
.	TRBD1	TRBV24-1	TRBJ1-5	TGTGCCACCAGTGACCCGGGACAGCTCAATCAGCCCCAGCATTTT	CATSDPGQLNQPQHF
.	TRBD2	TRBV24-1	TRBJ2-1	TGTGCCACCAGTGTGGGGCGGGGGGTTGCCAATGAGCAGTTCTTC	CATSVGRGVANEQFF
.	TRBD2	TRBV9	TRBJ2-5	TGTGCCAGCAGCGTAGCGGGAGGGCCCATAGAGACCCAGTACTTC	CASSVAGGPIETQYF
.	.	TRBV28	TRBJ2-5	TGTGCCAGGACGGAGAAAGAGACCCAGTACTTC	CARTEKETQYF
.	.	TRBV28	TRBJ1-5	TGTGCCAGCAGTCCAGGGCATCAGCCCCAGCATTTT	CASSPGHQPQHF
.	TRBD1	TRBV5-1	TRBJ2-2	TGCGCCAGCAGCTTGATCTTGGGACAGGGAGTCGGGGAGCTGTTTTTT	CASSLILGQGVGELFF
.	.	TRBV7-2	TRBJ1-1	TGTGCCAGCAGCCTTGGAGGGGTCCGGGCTTTCTTT	CASSLGGVRAFF
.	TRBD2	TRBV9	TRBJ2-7	TGTGCCAGCAGCCCTGGGACTAGCGGGACCTACGAGCAGTACTTC	CASSPGTSGTYEQYF
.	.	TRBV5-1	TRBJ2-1	TGCGCCACCCAGGGGGCGCGGGAGGGCGGTGAGCAGTTCTTC	CATQGAREGGEQFF
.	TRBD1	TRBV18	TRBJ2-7	TGTGCCAGCTCACCATCCCGGGACAGTTCCGAGCAGTACTTC	CASSPSRDSSEQYF
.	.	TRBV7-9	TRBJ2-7	TGTGCCAGCAGCCGGGACTACGAGCAGTACTTC	CASSRDYEQYF
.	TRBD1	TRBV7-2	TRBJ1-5	TGTGCCAGCAGGCCCGGGACAGGAAATCAGCCCCAGCATTTT	CASRPGTGNQPQHF
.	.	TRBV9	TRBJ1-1	TGTGCCAGCTCTACCGAGGGGGGGTGGAGTACTGAAGCTTTCTTT	CASSTEGGWSTEAFF
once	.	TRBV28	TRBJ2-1	TGTGCCAGCAATATCGGCTCCCTAGGCTTCGATGAGCAGTTCTTC	CASNIGSLGFDEQFF
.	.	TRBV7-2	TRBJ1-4	TGTGCCGTTAAGGCAGCCCGGAGAGAAAAACTGTTTTTT	CAVKAARREKLFF
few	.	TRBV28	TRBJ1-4	TGTGCCAGCAGTTTAAGTAGAGAACTGTTTTTT	CASSLSRELFF
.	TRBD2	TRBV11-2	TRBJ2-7	TGTGCCAGCAGCCCGTCGCTGGGGGGGTCCTACGAGCAGTACTTC	CASSPSLGGSYEQYF
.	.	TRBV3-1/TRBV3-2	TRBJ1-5	TGTGCCAGCAGCACGGCGACAGAAAATCAGCCCCAGCATTTT	CASSTATENQPQHF
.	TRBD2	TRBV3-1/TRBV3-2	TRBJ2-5	TGTGCCAGCAGCCAAGATTTGCGGGAGCCCCTCCAAGAGACCCAGTACTTC	CASSQDLREPLQETQYF
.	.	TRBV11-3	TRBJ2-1	TGTGCCAGCTCCGGGACCTACAATGAGCAGTTCTTC	CASSGTYNEQFF
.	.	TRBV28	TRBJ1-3	TGTGCCAGCAGCCCCGGGGGGAGCCCATCTGGAAACACCATATATTTT	CASSPGGSPSGNTIYF